This T cell receptor (beta chain) was identified in a study of radiotherapy plus CTLA-4 blockade in lung cancer. Findings and limits, study-wide: The study found tumor-derived TCR clones expanded in blood after radiotherapy plus ipilimumab.

Using immunoSEQ multiplex PCR, the repertoire was profiled, and TCRdb retains in-frame clones only, with some absent. Of about 97,000 clones in the sample, roughly 79% were seen once. Germline V gene data show CDR1 as MNHEY and CDR2 as SVGAGI. The ends were cut back, 2 bases at V and 8 bases at J, with 11 bases in the middle. This CDR3 is 13 amino acids long. Details on this clone: Its antigen is unidentified.

The chain employs TRBV6-5 and TRBJ2-3; perhaps TRBD2 as D (5 bases). The sequence came from a human donor with non-small cell lung cancer who had a partial response to radiotherapy plus ipilimumab. Some clones in this sample may be carry-over from other donors' samples. Sequencing was performed on peripheral blood, taken from a patient treated with radiotherapy plus ipilimumab. CDR3 sequence (DNA): TGTGCCAGCAGTTACGAGGACTTGTCTACGCAGTATTTT. Translation: CASSYEDLSTQYF.